These T cell receptor beta chains were read from a single sample in a study of blood T cell repertoires in COVID-19. Produced via immunoSEQ multiplex PCR; TCRdb's table is partial and in-frame only. Of around 200,000 clones listed, around 90% are singletons. The sequenced material came from PBMCs or T cells enriched from blood (not recorded which). These receptors originate from a woman aged 30 to 39 who had recovered from COVID-19. Both conserved end residues are part of each CDR3. The D gene is left open where the match is weak. Clone size is given for some rows only: seen once, a few or many times, or a class if the clone is expanded.

j_call v_call clone_size d_call cdr3_nt cdr3_aa
TRBJ1-1 TRBV3-1/TRBV3-2 - TRBD1 TGTGCCAGCAGCCCCCCCACAGGGGTCACTGAAGCTTTCTTT CASSPPTGVTEAFF
TRBJ2-3 TRBV7-9 - TRBD1 TGTGCCAGCAGCAAGGGGGCGAGAGGGATAGATACGCAGTATTTT CASSKGARGIDTQYF
TRBJ2-2 TRBV18 once - TGTGCCAGCTCACCAGCGAGCTACACCGGGGAGCTGTTTTTT CASSPASYTGELFF
TRBJ1-3 TRBV19 - - TGTGCCAGTAGTATAGGGGGGGAAGACGGAAACACCATATATTTT CASSIGGEDGNTIYF
TRBJ1-5 TRBV7-8 - TRBD1 TGTGCCAGCAGCTTACGACAGGGACAGCAGCCCCAGCATTTT CASSLRQGQQPQHF
TRBJ2-7 TRBV5-6 - - TGTGCCAGCAGCTCAGACTACGAGCAGTACTTC CASSSDYEQYF
TRBJ1-1 TRBV5-1 - - TGCGCCAGCAGCTTGAGGGAGGTGTGGGTGGGGTTGAACACTGAAGCTTTCTTT CASSLREVWVGLNTEAFF
TRBJ1-1 TRBV4-2 - - TGTGCCAGCAGCAGTCAGGCGGGACGCTCGAACACTGAAGCTTTCTTT CASSSQAGRSNTEAFF
TRBJ2-3 TRBV3-1/TRBV3-2 - TRBD1 TGTGCCAGCAGCCAACGGACAGGGACTGGAGATACGCAGTATTTT CASSQRTGTGDTQYF
TRBJ1-5 TRBV10-1 - TRBD1 TGCGCCAGCAGTGACTTCCTTAGGTCCGGTCGACAGGGCCCATTCCATAGCAATCAGCCCCAGCATTTT CASSDFLRSGRQGPFHSNQPQHF
TRBJ2-7 TRBV4-2 - - TGTGCCAGCAGCCAAGTAGAGTTGACAGGACACTACGAGCAGTACTTC CASSQVELTGHYEQYF
TRBJ1-3 TRBV7-2 once - TGTGCCAGCAGCTTAGTAGGGGGAATGAGCGGAAACACCATATATTTT CASSLVGGMSGNTIYF
TRBJ2-7 TRBV9 - - TGTGCCAGCAGCGTGCGGGATCGGCATTTAGGCGAGCAGTACTTC CASSVRDRHLGEQYF
TRBJ2-7 TRBV6-5 - - TGTGCCAGCAGTTACTCGAGAGGCTACGAGCAGTACTTC CASSYSRGYEQYF
TRBJ1-5 TRBV11-2 - - TGTGCCAGCAGCTTAGAATCGGGAGGCCAGCCCCAGCATTTT CASSLESGGQPQHF
TRBJ2-7 TRBV11-2 - TRBD2 TGTGCCAGCACCCCGGGACTAGCGGTACCCTACGAGCAGTACTTC CASTPGLAVPYEQYF
TRBJ1-2 TRBV15 - TRBD1 TGTGCCACCAGCAGGAACAGGGGAAACTATGGCTACACCTTC CATSRNRGNYGYTF
TRBJ1-6 TRBV7-2 - - TGTGCCAGCAGCCCCCCACAGAATTCACCCCTCCACTTT CASSPPQNSPLHF
TRBJ1-2 TRBV7-9 - - TGTGCCAGCAGCGGACAGATGAACTATGGCTACACCTTC CASSGQMNYGYTF
TRBJ1-4 TRBV5-6 - - TGTGCCAGCACCGGCCGACACGCTGGCGATGAAAAACTGTTTTTT CASTGRHAGDEKLFF
TRBJ1-2 TRBV6-1 - - TGTGCCAGCAGTGAAGCAGACCCGAGGAACTATGGCTACACCTTC CASSEADPRNYGYTF
TRBJ2-7 TRBV5-1 once TRBD1 TGCGCCAGCAGCCTAGGGGGCATCTACGAGCAGTACTTC CASSLGGIYEQYF
TRBJ2-3 TRBV6-4 many - TGTGCCAGCAGTGACTCGGCTAGCACAGATACGCAGTATTTT CASSDSASTDTQYF
TRBJ2-6 TRBV7-8 - TRBD1 TGTGCCAGCAGCTTAACGCGGCTCCCCCGGACAGGGGGCTCTGGGGCCAACGTCCTGACTTTC CASSLTRLPRTGGSGANVLTF
TRBJ1-6 TRBV3-1/TRBV3-2 - - TGTGCCAGCAGCCAGACAGGACCGATTGTATTTCCCCTCCACTTT CASSQTGPIVFPLHF
TRBJ2-2 TRBV10-3 - TRBD1 TGTGCCATCACCCAGGGACAGGGGGGGATTACCGGGGAGCTGTTTTTT CAITQGQGGITGELFF
TRBJ2-3 TRBV3-1/TRBV3-2 - - TGTGCCAGCAGCCAAATGAGGGACACAGATACGCAGTATTTT CASSQMRDTDTQYF
TRBJ2-3 TRBV7-9 once TRBD2 TGTGCCAGCAGCCCCCGACTAGCGGAGCTAACAGATACGCAGTATTTT CASSPRLAELTDTQYF